What follows is one T cell receptor beta chain and its context. This sample was taken from a study of blood T cell repertoires in COVID-19. V shed 6 bases and J shed 1 base, with 16 bases lying between them. The germline CDR1 and CDR2 sequences are SNHLY and FYNNEI. This CDR3 is 16 amino acids long. Produced via immunoSEQ multiplex PCR; TCRdb's table is partial and in-frame only. Of more than 300,000 clones detected, roughly 91% appear once; the ten largest clones hold roughly a tenth. What was sequenced was PBMCs or T cells enriched from blood (not recorded which). The V call is TRBV2, the J call TRBJ2-4; D is possibly TRBD1 (5 bases). The sequence was obtained from a woman aged 30 to 39 who had recovered from COVID-19. The CDR3 region has the DNA TGTGCCAGCAGAGCGACAGAAACGGGTGCCAAAAACATTCAGTACTTC. Translation: CASRATETGAKNIQYF.